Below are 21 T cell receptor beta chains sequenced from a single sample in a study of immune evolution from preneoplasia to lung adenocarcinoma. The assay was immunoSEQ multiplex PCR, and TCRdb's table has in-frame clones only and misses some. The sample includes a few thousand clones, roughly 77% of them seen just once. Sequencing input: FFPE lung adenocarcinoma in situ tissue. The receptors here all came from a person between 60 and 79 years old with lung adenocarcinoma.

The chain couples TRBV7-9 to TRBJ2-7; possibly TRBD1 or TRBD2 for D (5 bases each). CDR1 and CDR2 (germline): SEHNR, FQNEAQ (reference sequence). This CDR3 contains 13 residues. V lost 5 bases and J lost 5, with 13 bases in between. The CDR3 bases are TGTGCCAGCAGCCCCAGGTTGGGGGACGAGCAGTACTTC. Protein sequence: CASSPRLGDEQYF. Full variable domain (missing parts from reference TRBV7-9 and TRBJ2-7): DTGVSQNPRHKITKRGQNVTFRCDPISEHNRLYWYRQTLGQGPEFLTYFQNEAQLEKSRLLSDRFSAERPKGSFSTLEIQRTEQGDSAMYLCASSPRLGDEQYFGPGTRLTVT.

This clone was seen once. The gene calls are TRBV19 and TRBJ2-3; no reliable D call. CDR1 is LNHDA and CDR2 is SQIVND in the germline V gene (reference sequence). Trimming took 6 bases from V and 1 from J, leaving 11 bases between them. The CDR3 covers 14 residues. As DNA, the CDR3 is TGTGCCAGTAGCGGAAAAGAGGGCACAGATACGCAGTATTTT. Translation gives CASSGKEGTDTQYF.

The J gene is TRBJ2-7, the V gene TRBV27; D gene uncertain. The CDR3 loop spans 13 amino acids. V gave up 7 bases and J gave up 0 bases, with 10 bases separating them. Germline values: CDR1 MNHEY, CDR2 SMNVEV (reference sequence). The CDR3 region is CASMSRTSYEQYF. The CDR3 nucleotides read TGTGCCAGCATGAGCAGGACCTCCTACGAGCAGTACTTC.

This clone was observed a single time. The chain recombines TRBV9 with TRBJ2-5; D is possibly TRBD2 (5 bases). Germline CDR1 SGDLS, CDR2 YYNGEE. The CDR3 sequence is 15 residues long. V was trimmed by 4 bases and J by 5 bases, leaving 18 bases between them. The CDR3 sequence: CASSSRGSNAETQYF. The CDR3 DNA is TGTGCCAGCAGCTCCCGGGGTAGTAACGCCGAGACCCAGTACTTC.

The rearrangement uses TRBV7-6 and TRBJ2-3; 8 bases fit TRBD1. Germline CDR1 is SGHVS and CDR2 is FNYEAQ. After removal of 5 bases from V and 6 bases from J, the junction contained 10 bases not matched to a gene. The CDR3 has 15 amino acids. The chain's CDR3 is CASSKRTGSTDTQYF. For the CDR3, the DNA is TGTGCCAGCAGCAAACGGACAGGGAGTACCGATACGCAGTATTTT.

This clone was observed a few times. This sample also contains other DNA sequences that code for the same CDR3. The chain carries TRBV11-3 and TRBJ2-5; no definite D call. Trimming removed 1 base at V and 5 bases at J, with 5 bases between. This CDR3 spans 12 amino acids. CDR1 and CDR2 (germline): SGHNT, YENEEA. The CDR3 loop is CASSLAAETQYF. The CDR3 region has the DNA TGTGCCAGCAGCTTAGCGGCCGAGACCCAGTACTTC.

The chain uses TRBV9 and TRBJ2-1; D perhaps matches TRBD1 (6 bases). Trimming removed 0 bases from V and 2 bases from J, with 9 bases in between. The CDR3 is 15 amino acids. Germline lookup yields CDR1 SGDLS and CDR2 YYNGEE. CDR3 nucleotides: TGTGCCAGCAGCGTAGGCAGGGGCCCCTACAATGAGCAGTTCTTC. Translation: CASSVGRGPYNEQFF.

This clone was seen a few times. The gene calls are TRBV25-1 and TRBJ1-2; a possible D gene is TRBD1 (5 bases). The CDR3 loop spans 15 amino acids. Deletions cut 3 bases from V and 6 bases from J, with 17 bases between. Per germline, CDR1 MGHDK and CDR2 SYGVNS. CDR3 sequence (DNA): TGTGCCAGCAGTGATATATCTGGGGCGCGCGATGGCTACACCTTC. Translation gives CASSDISGARDGYTF.

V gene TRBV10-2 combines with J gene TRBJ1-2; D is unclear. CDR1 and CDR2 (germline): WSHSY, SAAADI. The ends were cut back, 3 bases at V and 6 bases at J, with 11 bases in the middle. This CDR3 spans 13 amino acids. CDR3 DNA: TGCGCCAGCAGTGAATCCCGGAGCGATGGCTACACCTTC. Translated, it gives CASSESRSDGYTF.

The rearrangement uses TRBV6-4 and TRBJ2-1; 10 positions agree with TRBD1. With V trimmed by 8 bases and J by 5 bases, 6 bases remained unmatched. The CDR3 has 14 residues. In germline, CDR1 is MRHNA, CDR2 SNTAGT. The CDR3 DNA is TGTGCCAGCGCCTCGGGACAGGGGCACAATGAGCAGTTCTTC. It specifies CASASGQGHNEQFF.

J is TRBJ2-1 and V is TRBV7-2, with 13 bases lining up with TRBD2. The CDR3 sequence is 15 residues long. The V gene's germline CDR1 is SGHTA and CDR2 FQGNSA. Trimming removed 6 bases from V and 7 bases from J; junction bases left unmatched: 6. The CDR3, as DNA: TGTGCCAGCAGACCAACTAGCGGGGGGGGGAATGAGCAGTTCTTC. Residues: CASRPTSGGGNEQFF.

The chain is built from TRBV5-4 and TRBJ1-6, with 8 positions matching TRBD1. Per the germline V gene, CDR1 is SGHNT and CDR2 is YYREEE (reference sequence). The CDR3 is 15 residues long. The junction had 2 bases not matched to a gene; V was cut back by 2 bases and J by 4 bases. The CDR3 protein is CASSLGTGYNSPLHF. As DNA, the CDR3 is TGTGCCAGCAGCTTAGGGACAGGTTATAATTCACCCCTCCACTTT.

The CDR3 loop is CASSFVSDPSYEQYF. CDR3 nucleotide sequence: TGTGCCAGCAGCTTCGTCTCGGACCCTTCCTACGAGCAGTACTTC. This chain joins TRBV7-2 and TRBJ2-7; D unresolved. The germline CDR1 and CDR2 sequences are SGHTA and FQGNSA. V was cut by 3 bases and J by 1 base, with 13 bases left in between. The CDR3 runs 15 residues.

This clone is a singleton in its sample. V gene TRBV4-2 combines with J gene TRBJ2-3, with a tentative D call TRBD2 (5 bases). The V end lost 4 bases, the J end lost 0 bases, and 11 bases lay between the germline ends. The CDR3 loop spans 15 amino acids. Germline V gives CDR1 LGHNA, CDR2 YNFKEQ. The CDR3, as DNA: TGTGCCAGCAGCCGGACTTGGAAGAGCACAGATACGCAGTATTTT. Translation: CASSRTWKSTDTQYF.

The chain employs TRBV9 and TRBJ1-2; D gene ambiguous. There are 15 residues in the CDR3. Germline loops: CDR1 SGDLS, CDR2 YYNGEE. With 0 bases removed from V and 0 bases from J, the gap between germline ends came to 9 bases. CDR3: CASSVGGSANYGYTF. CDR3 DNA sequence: TGTGCCAGCAGCGTAGGGGGATCAGCTAACTATGGCTACACCTTC. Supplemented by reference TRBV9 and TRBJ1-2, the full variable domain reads DSGVTQTPKHLITATGQRVTLRCSPRSGDLSVYWYQQSLDQGLQFLIQYYNGEERAKGNILERFSAQQFPDLHSELNLSSLELGDSALYFCASSVGGSANYGYTFGSGTRLTVV.

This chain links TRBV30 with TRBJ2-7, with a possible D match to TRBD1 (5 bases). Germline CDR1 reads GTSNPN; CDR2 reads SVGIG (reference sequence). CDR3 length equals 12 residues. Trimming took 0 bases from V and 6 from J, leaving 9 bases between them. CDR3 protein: CAWSVWGSEQYF. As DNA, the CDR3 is TGTGCCTGGAGTGTATGGGGCAGCGAGCAGTACTTC.

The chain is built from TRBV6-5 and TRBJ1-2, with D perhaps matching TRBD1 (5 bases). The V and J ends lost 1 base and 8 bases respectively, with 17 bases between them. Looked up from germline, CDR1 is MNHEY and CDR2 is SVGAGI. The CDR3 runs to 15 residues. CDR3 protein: CASSYFDRSPLGYTF. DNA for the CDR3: TGTGCCAGCAGTTACTTCGACAGAAGCCCCCTCGGCTACACCTTC.

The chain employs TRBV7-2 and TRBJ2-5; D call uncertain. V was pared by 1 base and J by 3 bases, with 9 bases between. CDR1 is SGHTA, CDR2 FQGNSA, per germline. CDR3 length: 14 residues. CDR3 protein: CASSLVPPKETQYF. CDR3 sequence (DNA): TGTGCCAGCAGCTTAGTCCCGCCAAAAGAGACCCAGTACTTC.

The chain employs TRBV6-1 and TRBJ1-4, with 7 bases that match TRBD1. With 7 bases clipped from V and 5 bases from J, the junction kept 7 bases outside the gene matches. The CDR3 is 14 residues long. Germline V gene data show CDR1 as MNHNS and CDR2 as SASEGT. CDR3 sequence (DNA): TGTGCCAGCATTCTACAGGGGACAAATGAAAAACTGTTTTTT. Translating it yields CASILQGTNEKLFF.

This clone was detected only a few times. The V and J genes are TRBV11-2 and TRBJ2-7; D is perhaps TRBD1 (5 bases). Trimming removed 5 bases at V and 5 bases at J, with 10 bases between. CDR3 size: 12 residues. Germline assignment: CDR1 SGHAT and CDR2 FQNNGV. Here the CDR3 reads CASSQGGNEQYF. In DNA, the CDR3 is TGTGCCAGCAGCCAGGGTGGGAACGAGCAGTACTTC.

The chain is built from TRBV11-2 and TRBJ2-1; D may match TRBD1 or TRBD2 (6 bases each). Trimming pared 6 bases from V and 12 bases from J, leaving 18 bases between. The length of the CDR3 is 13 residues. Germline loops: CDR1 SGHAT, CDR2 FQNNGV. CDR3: CASSPTGSEGQFF. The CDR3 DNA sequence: TGTGCCAGCAGTCCTACAGGGTCGGAGGGGCAGTTCTTC. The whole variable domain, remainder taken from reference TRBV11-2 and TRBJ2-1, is EAGVAQSPRYKIIEKRQSVAFWCNPISGHATLYWYQQILGQGPKLLIQFQNNGVVDDSQLPKDRFSAERLKGVDSTLKIQPAKLEDSAVYLCASSPTGSEGQFFGPGTRLTVL.